This section outlines one T cell receptor beta chain sequence together with its context. Its specificity is not known. The data were obtained in a study of cytomegalovirus exposure and HLA in healthy donors. V lost 3 bases and J lost 2, with 7 bases in between. The CDR3 has 13 residues. Per the germline V gene, CDR1 is KGHSH and CDR2 is LQKENI. PCR employed 60 Vbeta and 13 Jbeta primers. Assay: immunoSEQ multiplex PCR; the TCRdb copy retains only in-frame clones and omits some. The data contain roughly 180,000 clones, roughly 80% of them singletons. The study's findings and limits: Highly shared variants forming one cluster were likely a sequencing artifact. A later analysis reportedly found that, within productive TCRs, an Asian-associated ancestry cluster had fewer N-insertions than the mean observed across the approximately 690 donors. For presence/absence analyses, sequencing depth was assumed to be roughly uniform across donors.

The sequence was collected from a man aged 25 to 40 in good health and CMV-seronegative. J is TRBJ1-1 and V is TRBV18; no firm D call. Sequencing input: PBMCs. In DNA, the CDR3 is TGTGCCAGCTCACCTGGCGGTAACACTGAAGCTTTCTTT. Amino acids: CASSPGGNTEAFF.